This TCR beta chain is drawn from a study of blood T cell repertoires in COVID-19 (TCRdb year 2020). Regarding the study in general: Collaborator samples came from the United States, Italy and Spain and covered acute and convalescent phases of COVID-19. Samples came from the ongoing ImmuneRACE study (first 160 participants) plus 1,254 subjects from 6 global collaborators. The sample metadata nearly always contained a de-identified subject ID, COVID-19 status, age in years and sex. A freely available public database, intended as a resource for researchers studying the immune response to SARS-CoV-2, is where the repertoires were released. Where HLA class I and class II types were available, the types were taken from metadata supplied by the sample provider, not from assay-based typing. The prospective study material was composed of cDNA or gDNA derived from T cells, B-cell-depleted T cells, or PBMCs. Subjects who had been exposed to COVID-19, were actively infected with it, or had recovered from it provided the deeply sampled blood TCRbeta repertoires that made up the dataset.

V is cut back by 2 bases and J by 7 bases, with 6 bases in the junction unmatched. From cysteine to phenylalanine, the CDR3 is 15 amino acids long. The DNA shown is the 45-base CDR3, in frame from base 1. CDR1 and CDR2 were assigned from the germline V gene (reference sequence) as LNHDA and SQIVND. TCRbeta CDR3 regions were amplified from genomic DNA using the immunoSEQ Assay, a bias-controlled multiplex PCR. Per the authors' processing: The number of nucleated cells in each sample was estimated from the amplification of reference gene primers within the assay. To quantify the absolute abundance of each unique TCRbeta CDR3 rearrangement, sequence reads were collapsed and filtered. Productive Simpson clonality was computed per sample as the square root of Simpson's diversity index over productive rearrangements. TCRdb's version of the immuneACCESS table is confined to in-frame rearrangements and falls short of the full clone set. An unresolved V gene accounts for under half of the shortfall where checked; the remainder is of unknown origin. Clonal size and the V and J genes are those of that table, whereas D and trimming came from the DNA. This sample is represented by approximately 82,000 clones; 75% to 90% of them were singletons. 1.2% of the sample rests with the top ten.

Participants in the prospective study were aged about 18 to 89 years, lived in over 20 United States geographic areas, and enrolled through a virtual design. To assign participants to cohorts, the prospective study relied on clinical history that participants themselves reported in a screening survey and a study questionnaire. Mobile phlebotomists in the prospective study collected whole blood, serum and a nasopharyngeal or oropharyngeal swab from every participant. Prospective study participants could optionally give additional blood draws and questionnaires over an approximately two-month period. Before DNA extraction, prospective study blood samples were shipped either frozen or at room temperature. Concerning this clone: Which antigen it targets is not known. Base qualities are missing; no much larger clone stands one base away.

Findings and caveats that apply to the study as a whole: Clinical and demographic metadata were provided uncurated, with the amount varying by source and participant.

Sequencing input: PBMCs or T cells enriched from blood (not recorded which). The source is a woman in her forties or fifties with acute COVID-19. The sequence joins TRBV19 to TRBJ2-1, with TRBD2 identical over 9 junction bases. In nucleotides, the sequence is TGTGCCAGTAGTATATCGATAGCGGGAGCGAATGAGCAGTTCTTC. This translates into CASSISIAGANEQFF.